The sequence of this TCR beta chain was determined in a study of sequential checkpoint blockade in melanoma. Background on the study: Arm A got nivolumab then ipilimumab; arm B the reverse, 1:1.

In its sample, this clone was seen a few times. Sequenced by immunoSEQ multiplex PCR; TCRdb stores in-frame clones only, minus some. The data contain roughly 10,000 clones, around 73% of them singletons. The ends lost 3 bases at V and 5 bases at J; junction bases unmatched: 12. The CDR3 spans 16 residues. The germline CDR1 and CDR2 sequences are SGHVS and FQNEAQ. Treatment of the sample: randomized to nivolumab then ipilimumab (arm A) or the reverse (arm B). PBMC sorting kept live CD3+CD8+ cells without CD19 or CD56. This TCR was recovered from a human donor with melanoma. V and J are TRBV7-8 and TRBJ2-5, with TRBD1 matching 7 bases. Sequences were derived from CD8+ T cells sorted from blood (inferred from file names), sampled from a patient given nivolumab and ipilimumab in sequence. CDR3 DNA sequence: TGTGCCAGCAGCTTGGAGGCCAGGGGGACGAGGGAGACCCAGTACTTC. Encoded protein: CASSLEARGTRETQYF. The whole variable domain, filled in from reference TRBV7-8 and TRBJ2-5, reads GAGVSQSPRYKVAKRGQDVALRCDPISGHVSLFWYQQALGQGPEFLTYFQNEAQLDKSGLPSDRFFAERPEGSVSTLKIQRTQQEDSAVYLCASSLEARGTRETQYFGPGTRLLVL.